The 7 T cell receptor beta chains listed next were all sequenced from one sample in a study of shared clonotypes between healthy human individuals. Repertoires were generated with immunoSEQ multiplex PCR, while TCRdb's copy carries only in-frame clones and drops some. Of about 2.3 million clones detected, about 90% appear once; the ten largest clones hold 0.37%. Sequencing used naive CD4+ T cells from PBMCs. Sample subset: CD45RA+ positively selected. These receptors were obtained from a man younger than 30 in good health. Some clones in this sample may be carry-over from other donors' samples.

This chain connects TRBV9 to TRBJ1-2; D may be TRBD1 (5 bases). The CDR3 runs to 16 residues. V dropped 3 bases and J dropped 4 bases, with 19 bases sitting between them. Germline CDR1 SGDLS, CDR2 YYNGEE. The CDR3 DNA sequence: TGTGCCAGCAGCGCCCCCGGCGCAGGGCTACGCTATGGCTACACCTTC. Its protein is CASSAPGAGLRYGYTF.

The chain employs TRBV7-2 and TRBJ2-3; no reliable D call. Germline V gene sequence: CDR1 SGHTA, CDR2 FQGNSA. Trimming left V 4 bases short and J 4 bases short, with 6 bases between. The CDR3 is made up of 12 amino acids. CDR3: CASSSISDTQYF. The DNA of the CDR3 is TGTGCCAGCAGCTCCATTTCAGATACGCAGTATTTT.

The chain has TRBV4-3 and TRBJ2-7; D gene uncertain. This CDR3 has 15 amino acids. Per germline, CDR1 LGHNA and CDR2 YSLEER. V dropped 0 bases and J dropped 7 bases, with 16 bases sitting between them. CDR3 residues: CASSQDLTDGGEQYF. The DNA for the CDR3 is TGCGCCAGCAGCCAAGATCTTACCGACGGTGGGGAGCAGTACTTC.

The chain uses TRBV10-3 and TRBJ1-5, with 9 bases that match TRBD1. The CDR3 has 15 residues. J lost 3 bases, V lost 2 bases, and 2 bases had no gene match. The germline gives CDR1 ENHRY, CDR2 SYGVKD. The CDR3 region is CAISERTGDNQPQHF. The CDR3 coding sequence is TGTGCCATCAGTGAGCGGACAGGGGACAATCAGCCCCAGCATTTT.

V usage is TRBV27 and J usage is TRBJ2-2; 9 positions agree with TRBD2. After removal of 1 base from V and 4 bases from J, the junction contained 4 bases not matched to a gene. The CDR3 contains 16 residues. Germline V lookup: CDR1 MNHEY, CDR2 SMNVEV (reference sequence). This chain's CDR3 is CASSLFGSGSTGELFF. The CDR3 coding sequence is TGTGCCAGCAGTTTATTTGGTAGCGGGAGCACCGGGGAGCTGTTTTTT.

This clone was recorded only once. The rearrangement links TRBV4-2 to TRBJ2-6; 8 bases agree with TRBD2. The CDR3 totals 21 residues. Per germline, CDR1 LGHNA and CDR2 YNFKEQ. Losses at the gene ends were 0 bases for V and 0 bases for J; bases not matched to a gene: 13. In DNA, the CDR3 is TGTGCCAGCAGCCAAGAAATGAGGACTAGCCATACATACTCTGGGGCCAACGTCCTGACTTTC. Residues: CASSQEMRTSHTYSGANVLTF.

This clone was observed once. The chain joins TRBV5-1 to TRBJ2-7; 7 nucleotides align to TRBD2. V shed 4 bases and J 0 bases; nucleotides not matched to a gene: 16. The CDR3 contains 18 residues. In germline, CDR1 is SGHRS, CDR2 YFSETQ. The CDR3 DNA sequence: TGCGCCAGCAGCGCCGGGAGGCTAGCCGGCGACGACTCCTACGAGCAGTACTTC. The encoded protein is CASSAGRLAGDDSYEQYF.